A single T cell receptor beta chain is shown here with its context. The specificity of this receptor is unknown. Nothing much larger sits one base from this clone, and base qualities are not available. Based on the germline V gene (reference sequence), the CDR1 and CDR2 sequences are DFQATT and SNEGSKA. Trimming takes 2 bases from V and 2 bases from J, and the germline ends sit 10 bases apart. Taken from cysteine to phenylalanine, the CDR3 has 13 residues. Only the CDR3 part of the read is kept: 39 bases, read in frame from the first base. The library was prepared using 5' RACE. Instrument used: NextSeq 500. The TCR library protocol attached a unique molecular identifier to each TCR cDNA molecule to allow correction of PCR and sequencing errors. As for the original processing: TCR identification, UMI-based error correction and CDR3 extraction were performed with Decombinator tools. TCRs above a frequency of 2 per 1,000, corresponding to the top 1% of the tumor frequency distribution, were defined as expanded. Expanded tumor TCRs were classed as regional if statistically deemed absent (corrected P<0.05) from at least one tumor region, otherwise ubiquitous. Renyi diversity was computed with the R vegan package after each repertoire had been subsampled 100 times to 5,000 TCRs. CDR3 similarity networks were built from amino acid triplet string-kernel similarity, connecting CDR3s with pairwise similarity above 0.82. The public sequencing data were trimmed at Q25 with fastp and processed into clonotypes with MiXCR by TCRdb, which kept only in-frame beta chains. Records with the same CDR3 protein are collapsed into one entry carrying the most frequent genes and DNA. TCRdb assigned the V and J calls; the authors' analysis was not used. The sample yields about 25,000 distinct CDR3 sequences; under 10% were counted once. The top ten constitute 7.7% of the sample.

This record belongs to a study of spatial heterogeneity in lung cancer (dated by TCRdb to the late 2010s). Study-wide context: Beta-chain transcripts were consistently detected in greater numbers than alpha-chain transcripts, which likely reflects a higher abundance of beta-chain transcripts. In tumor regions, TCR transcript counts showed a strong correlation with a T cell transcriptional module score derived from matched bulk RNA-seq. At surgery, both alpha and beta chains were TCR-sequenced in 200 to 250 tumor regions, fewer than 85 matched nontumor lung samples and a few dozen PBMC samples. TCR alpha and beta repertoires were quantitatively compared across multiple tumor regions, matched nontumor lung and blood in non-small cell lung cancer. In the raw uncorrected reads, each unique combination of TCR and UMI appeared more than ten times on average. TCR repertoire features were related to nonsynonymous mutation counts determined by whole-exome sequencing of tumor tissue. The paper as a whole reports these results and caveats: The tumor nonsynonymous mutation count correlated with the number of expanded intratumoral alpha and beta TCRs. Counts of ubiquitous and regional expanded TCRs were found to correlate with counts of ubiquitous and regional nonsynonymous mutations, respectively. Additional single-cell paired TCR alpha and beta sequencing was considered necessary to confirm, at a functional level, the hypothesis that regional TCRs recognize regional mutations. TCR-seq coverage of tumor T cells was estimated at only approximately 7% for alpha chains and 13% for beta chains.

The sample's time point label, decoded: sample taken at primary tumor resection. The donors were more than 65 patients from the lung TRACERx cohort who had early-stage, untreated non-small cell lung cancer. TCR sequencing used whole RNA extracted from tumor and nontumor lung tissue, or from cryopreserved PBMC samples, without cell sorting. Only patients with enough RNA available from two or more tumor regions were chosen for TCR sequencing. Tumor and adjacent nontumor lung specimens were reviewed by a lung pathologist before selection. The clonotype originates from a male donor with early-stage non-small cell lung cancer. Recombination joined TRBV20-1 with TRBJ2-7, with a tentative D gene TRBD1 over 6 matching bases. Sample: lung tumor tissue, taken at surgery. The DNA sequence reads TGCAGTGCTAGAACGAGGGACACCTACGAGCAGTACTTC. It is translated as CSARTRDTYEQYF.